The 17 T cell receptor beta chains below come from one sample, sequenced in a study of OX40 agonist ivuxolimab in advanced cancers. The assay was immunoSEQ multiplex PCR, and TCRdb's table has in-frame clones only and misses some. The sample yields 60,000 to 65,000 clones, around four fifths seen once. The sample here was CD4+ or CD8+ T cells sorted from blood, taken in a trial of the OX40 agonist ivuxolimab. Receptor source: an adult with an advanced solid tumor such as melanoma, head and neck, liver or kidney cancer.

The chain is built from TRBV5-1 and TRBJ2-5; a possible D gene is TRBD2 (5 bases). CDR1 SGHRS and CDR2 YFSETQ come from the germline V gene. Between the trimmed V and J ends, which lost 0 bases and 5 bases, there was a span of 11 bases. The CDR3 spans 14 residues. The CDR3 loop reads CASSLGTQGETQYF. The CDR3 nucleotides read TGCGCCAGCAGCTTGGGGACTCAAGGGGAGACCCAGTACTTC.

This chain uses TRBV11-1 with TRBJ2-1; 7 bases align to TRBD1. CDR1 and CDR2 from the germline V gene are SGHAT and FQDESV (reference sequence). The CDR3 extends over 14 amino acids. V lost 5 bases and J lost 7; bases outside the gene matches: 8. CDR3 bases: TGTGCCAGCAGCCCGACAGGGTTTGAGAATGAGCAGTTCTTC. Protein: CASSPTGFENEQFF.

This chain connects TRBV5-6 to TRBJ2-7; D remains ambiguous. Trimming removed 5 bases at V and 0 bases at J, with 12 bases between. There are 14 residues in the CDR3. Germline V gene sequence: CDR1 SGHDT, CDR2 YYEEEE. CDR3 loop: CASSVGMSSYEQYF. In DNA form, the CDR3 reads TGTGCCAGCAGTGTGGGGATGAGCTCCTACGAGCAGTACTTC.

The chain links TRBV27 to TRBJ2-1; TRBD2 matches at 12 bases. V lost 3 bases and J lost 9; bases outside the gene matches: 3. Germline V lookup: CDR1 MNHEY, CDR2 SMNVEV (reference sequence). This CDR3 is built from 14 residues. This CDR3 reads CASSFTSGGFEQFF. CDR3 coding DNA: TGTGCCAGCAGTTTTACTAGCGGGGGGTTTGAGCAGTTCTTC.

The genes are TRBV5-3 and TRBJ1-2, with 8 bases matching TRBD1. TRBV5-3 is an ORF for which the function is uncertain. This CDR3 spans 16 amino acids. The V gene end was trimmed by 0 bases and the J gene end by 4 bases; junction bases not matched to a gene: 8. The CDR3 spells CARSLVSGGRCYGYTF. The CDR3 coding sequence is TGTGCCAGAAGCTTGGTTTCAGGGGGCCGTTGCTATGGCTACACCTTC.

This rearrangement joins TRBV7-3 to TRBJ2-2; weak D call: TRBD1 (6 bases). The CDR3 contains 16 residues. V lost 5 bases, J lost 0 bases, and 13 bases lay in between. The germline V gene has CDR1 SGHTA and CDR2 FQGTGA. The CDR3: CASSVNRATNTGELFF. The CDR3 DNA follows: TGTGCCAGCAGCGTAAACAGGGCTACGAACACCGGGGAGCTGTTTTTT.

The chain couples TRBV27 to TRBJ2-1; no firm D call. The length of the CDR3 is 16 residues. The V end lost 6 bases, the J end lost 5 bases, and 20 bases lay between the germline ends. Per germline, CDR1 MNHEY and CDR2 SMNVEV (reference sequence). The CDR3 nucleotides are TGTGCCAGCAGATCCTTCACCCTGATGGGCCACAATGAGCAGTTCTTC. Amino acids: CASRSFTLMGHNEQFF.

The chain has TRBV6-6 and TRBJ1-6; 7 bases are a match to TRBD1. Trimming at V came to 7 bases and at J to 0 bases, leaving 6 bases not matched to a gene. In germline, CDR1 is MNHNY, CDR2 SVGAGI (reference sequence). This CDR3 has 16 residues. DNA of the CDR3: TGTGCCAGCACCGAAGGGGGCAGCTCCTATAATTCACCCCTCCACTTT. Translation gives CASTEGGSSYNSPLHF.

DNA for the CDR3: TGTGCCAGTAGTATAGCGATGGCGGGGGGTCTGACAGGGGTATATACAGATACGCAGTATTTT. This codes for CASSIAMAGGLTGVYTDTQYF. J is TRBJ2-3 and V is TRBV19, with D perhaps being TRBD1 or TRBD2 (8 bases each). The CDR3 is made up of 21 amino acids. V was cut by 1 base and J by 3 bases, with 29 bases left in between. Germline V gives CDR1 LNHDA, CDR2 SQIVND (reference sequence). The variable domain in full, completed from reference TRBV19 and TRBJ2-3, reads DGGITQSPKYLFRKEGQNVTLSCEQNLNHDAMYWYRQDPGQGLRLIYYSQIVNDFQKGDIAEGYSVSREKKESFPLTVTSAQKNPTAFYLCASSIAMAGGLTGVYTDTQYFGPGTRLTVL.

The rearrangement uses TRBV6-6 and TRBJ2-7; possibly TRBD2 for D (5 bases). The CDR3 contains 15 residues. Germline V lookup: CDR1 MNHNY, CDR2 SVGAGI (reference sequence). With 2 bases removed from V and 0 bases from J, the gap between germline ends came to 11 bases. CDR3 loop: CASSYGAVDSYEQYF. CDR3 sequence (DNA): TGTGCCAGCAGTTACGGAGCGGTAGACTCCTACGAGCAGTACTTC.

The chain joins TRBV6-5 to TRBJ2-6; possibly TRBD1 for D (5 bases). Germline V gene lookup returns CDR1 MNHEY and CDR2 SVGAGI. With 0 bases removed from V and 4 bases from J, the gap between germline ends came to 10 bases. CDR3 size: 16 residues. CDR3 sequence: CASSYSGAGGANVLTF. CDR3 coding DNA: TGTGCCAGCAGTTACTCAGGGGCTGGAGGGGCCAACGTCCTGACTTTC.

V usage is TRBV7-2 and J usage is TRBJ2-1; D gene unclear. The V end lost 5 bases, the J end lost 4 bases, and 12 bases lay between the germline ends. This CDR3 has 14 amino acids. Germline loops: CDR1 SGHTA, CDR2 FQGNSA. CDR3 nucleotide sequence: TGTGCCAGCAGCGATCCGACCTTGTACAATGAGCAGTTCTTC. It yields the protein CASSDPTLYNEQFF.

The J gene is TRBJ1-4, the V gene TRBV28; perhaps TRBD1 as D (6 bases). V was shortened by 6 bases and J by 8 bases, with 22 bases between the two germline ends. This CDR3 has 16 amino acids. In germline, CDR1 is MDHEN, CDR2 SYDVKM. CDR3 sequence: CASSSRYQGGQEKLFF. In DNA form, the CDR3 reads TGTGCCAGCAGCTCTAGATATCAGGGAGGACAGGAAAAACTGTTTTTT.

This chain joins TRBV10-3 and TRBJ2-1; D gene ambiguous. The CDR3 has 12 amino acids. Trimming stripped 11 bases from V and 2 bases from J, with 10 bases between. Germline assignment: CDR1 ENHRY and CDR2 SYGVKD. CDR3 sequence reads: CASTDTYNEQFF. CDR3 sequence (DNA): TGTGCCTCCACCGACACCTACAATGAGCAGTTCTTC.

DNA of the CDR3: TGTGCCAGCAGCCCGGACCCAGGACCGGCGAGTTCACCCCTCCACTTT. This encodes CASSPDPGPASSPLHF. The chain has TRBV7-9 and TRBJ1-6; D is undetermined. Trimming took 5 bases from V and 9 from J, leaving 20 bases between them. The CDR3 totals 16 residues. Looked up from germline, CDR1 is SEHNR and CDR2 is FQNEAQ (reference sequence).

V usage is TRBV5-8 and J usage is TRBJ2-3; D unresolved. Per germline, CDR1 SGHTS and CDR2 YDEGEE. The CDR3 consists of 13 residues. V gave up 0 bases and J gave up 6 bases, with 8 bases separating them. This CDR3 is CASSLASRDTQYF. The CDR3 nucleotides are TGTGCCAGCAGCTTGGCCTCCCGGGATACGCAGTATTTT.

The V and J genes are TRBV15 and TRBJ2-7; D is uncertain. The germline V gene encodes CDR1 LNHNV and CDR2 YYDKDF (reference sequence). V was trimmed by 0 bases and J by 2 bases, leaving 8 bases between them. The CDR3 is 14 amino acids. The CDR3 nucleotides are TGTGCCACCAGCAGAGATCCCCAGGCCTACGAGCAGTACTTC. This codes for CATSRDPQAYEQYF.